This is a list of T cell receptor beta chains from one sample in a study of cytomegalovirus exposure and HLA in healthy donors. TCRdb keeps only in-frame clones here, not all; method: immunoSEQ multiplex PCR. The table includes some 150,000 clones, over 60% detected once. Sequenced material: PBMCs. The receptors derive from a female donor in good health and CMV-seronegative. Each CDR3 is given with its conserved first and last residue. Each record gives: J gene, V gene, clone size, D gene, CDR3 DNA, CDR3 protein. The D gene is left open where the match is weak. Clone size appears in some rows only: once, few, many, or a class for an expanded clone.

TRBJ1-1	TRBV6-1	NA	NA	TGTGCCAGCAGTTTCACCCAGGAAGGAAGCACTGAAGCTTTCTTT	CASSFTQEGSTEAFF
TRBJ2-2	TRBV7-9	NA	NA	TGTGCCAGCAGTCCTACTATGCCGAACACCGGGGAGCTGTTTTTT	CASSPTMPNTGELFF
TRBJ2-3	TRBV5-1	NA	TRBD2	TGCGCCAGCAGCTTGTTCCGTAGCGGGGGGATGACAGATACGCAGTATTTT	CASSLFRSGGMTDTQYF
TRBJ2-1	TRBV28	NA	TRBD1	TGTGCCAGCAGTTCACCCCGCCGACAGGGGGGGAATGAGCAGTTCTTC	CASSSPRRQGGNEQFF
TRBJ2-7	TRBV2	NA	NA	TGTGCCAGCACCAGGGGTAGGAACGAGCAGTACTTC	CASTRGRNEQYF
TRBJ2-1	TRBV28	NA	NA	TGTGCCAGCAGTTTACCTGTTATGAATGAGCAGTTCTTC	CASSLPVMNEQFF
TRBJ2-5	TRBV5-1	NA	NA	TGCGCCAGCAGCCTTTTCTTGGGCAGGCTCGAGGGCGAGACCCAGTACTTC	CASSLFLGRLEGETQYF
TRBJ1-6	TRBV28	NA	TRBD1	TGTGCCAGCAGTTACCGGGACAGGGATAATTCACCCCTCCACTTT	CASSYRDRDNSPLHF
TRBJ2-1	TRBV2	NA	TRBD2	TGTGCCCGTGCTACTAGCGGGAGTTACAATGAGCAGTTCTTC	CARATSGSYNEQFF
TRBJ2-5	TRBV7-8	NA	NA	TGTGCCAGCAGCGACAGCCACCAAGAGACCCAGTACTTC	CASSDSHQETQYF
TRBJ2-1	TRBV23-1	once	TRBD2	TGCGCCAGCAGCCTTAATTACCGGTCTAGCGGGAGGGAAAGGTACAATGAGCAGTTCTTC	CASSLNYRSSGRERYNEQFF
TRBJ2-5	TRBV2	NA	TRBD1	TGTGCCAGCAGAACAAGGACAGGGAAAGAGACCCAGTACTTC	CASRTRTGKETQYF
TRBJ2-7	TRBV5-1	few	NA	TGCGCCAGCAGCCTGAGTTCCAGCGGACCCTACGAGCAGTACTTC	CASSLSSSGPYEQYF
TRBJ1-1	TRBV5-6	NA	TRBD1	TGTGCCAGCAGCCCTGGACAGGGGCGCACTGAAGCTTTCTTT	CASSPGQGRTEAFF
TRBJ2-6	TRBV5-1	NA	NA	TGCGCCAGCAGCTCCCGGGTTACGACTTCGGGGGCCAACGTCCTGACTTTC	CASSSRVTTSGANVLTF
TRBJ2-3	TRBV10-3	NA	TRBD2	TGTGCCATCTCGACTAGCGGGAACGCAGATACGCAGTATTTT	CAISTSGNADTQYF
TRBJ1-2	TRBV6-1	NA	NA	TGTGCCAGCAGTGAAGAGGGTCTGACAGCGGGCTACACCTTC	CASSEEGLTAGYTF
TRBJ2-2	TRBV4-1	NA	NA	TGCGCCAGCAGCCAAGTCAGAACCAGGCCAGTCGGGGAGCTGTTTTTT	CASSQVRTRPVGELFF
TRBJ1-1	TRBV7-9	NA	NA	TGTGCCAGCAGCTTATGGGGGGAGTCTGAAGCTTTCTTT	CASSLWGESEAFF
TRBJ2-7	TRBV7-9	NA	TRBD1	TGTGCCAGCAGCGCCACAGGGGTACAGCAGTACTTC	CASSATGVQQYF
TRBJ2-1	TRBV18	once	TRBD2	TGTGCCAGCTCACGAGGACTAGCGGACTCCTACAATGAGCAGTTCTTC	CASSRGLADSYNEQFF
TRBJ2-7	TRBV4-1	few	TRBD2	TGCGCCAGCTCCCCAGTTATTTCGGGACTAGCGGGAGGTAGGACCCTTTCCGAGCAGTACTTC	CASSPVISGLAGGRTLSEQYF
TRBJ2-6	TRBV29-1	NA	NA	TGCAGCGTCGGCTTGATTCAGGGTACTGGGGCCAACGTCCTGACTTTC	CSVGLIQGTGANVLTF